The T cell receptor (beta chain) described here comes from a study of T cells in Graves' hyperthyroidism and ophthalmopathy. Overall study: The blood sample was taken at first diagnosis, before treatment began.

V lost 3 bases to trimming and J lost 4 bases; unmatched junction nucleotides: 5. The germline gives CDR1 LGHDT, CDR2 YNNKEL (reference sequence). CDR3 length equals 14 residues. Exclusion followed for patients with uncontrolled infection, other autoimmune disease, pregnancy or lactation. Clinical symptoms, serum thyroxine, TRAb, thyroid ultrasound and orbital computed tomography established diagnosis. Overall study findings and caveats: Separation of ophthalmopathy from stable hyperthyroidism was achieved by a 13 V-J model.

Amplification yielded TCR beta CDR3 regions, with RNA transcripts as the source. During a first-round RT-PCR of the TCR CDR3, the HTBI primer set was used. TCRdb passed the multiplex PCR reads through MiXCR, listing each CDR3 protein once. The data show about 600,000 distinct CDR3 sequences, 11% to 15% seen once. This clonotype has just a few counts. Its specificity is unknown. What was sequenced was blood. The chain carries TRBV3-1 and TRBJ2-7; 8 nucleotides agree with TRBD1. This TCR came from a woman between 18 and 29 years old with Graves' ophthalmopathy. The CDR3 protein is CASSQRTGRYEQYF. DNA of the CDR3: TGTGCCAGCAGCCAGAGGACAGGGAGATACGAGCAGTACTTC.